This T cell receptor (beta chain) was profiled in a study of blood T cells in healthy people across ages. For the study at large: With template switching, about one barcoded beta molecule was captured per two T cells.

It was with a sample-barcoded 5' primer and a J-beta primer mix that a second PCR of roughly 7 to 12 cycles was run. Each cDNA molecule was tagged by a template-switch adaptor that had 12 random nucleotides. TCRdb reanalysed the 5' RACE reads using MiXCR and keeps one entry per CDR3 protein. Altogether some 1,000,000 distinct CDR3 sequences are present, 20% to 25% being singletons, with the ten largest covering less than 0.75%. The V gene lost 7 bases and the J gene lost 4 bases, with 10 bases spanning the gap. Germline lookup yields CDR1 MNHEY and CDR2 SVGAGI. The CDR3 has 13 residues. Another study also made use of these data, one on T cells of mothers and their children. That source adds: Overlap in related mother-child pairs always slightly exceeded unrelated pairs, never significantly.

The TCR sequence derives from a girl between 2 and 10 years old in good health. The sequencing input was blood. The chain recombines TRBV6-5 with TRBJ2-2, with a tentative D call TRBD1 (7 bases). This chain's CDR3 is CASIQGGTGELFF. The CDR3 nucleotides are TGTGCCAGCATTCAGGGGGGCACCGGGGAGCTGTTTTTT.